The 24 T cell receptor beta chains below were found in one sample sequenced in a study of response to subunit inactivated influenza vaccine. TCRdb independently ran MiXCR on the RT-PCR reads; one entry per CDR3 protein. The sample has hundreds of thousands of distinct CDR3 sequences, around 16% seen once; the top ten hold roughly 12%. This sample comprised PBMCs from blood, obtained roughly 13 days after vaccination. These receptors were obtained from a man aged 45 to 65 who received an inactivated influenza vaccine.

This clonotype was detected only a few times. The chain links TRBV7-9 to TRBJ1-2; D not resolved. V dropped 2 bases and J dropped 8 bases, with 9 bases sitting between them. Germline V gives CDR1 SEHNR, CDR2 FQNEAQ (reference sequence). This CDR3 has 12 residues. CDR3 DNA sequence: TGTGCCAGCAGCTTACTCTCCTCCGGCTACACCTTC. Protein: CASSLLSSGYTF.

The chain joins TRBV20-1 to TRBJ2-6; no clear D gene. The V gene lost 6 bases and the J gene lost 0 bases, with 9 bases spanning the gap. The CDR3 has 14 amino acids. Germline V gene data show CDR1 as DFQATT and CDR2 as SNEGSKA (reference sequence). This chain's CDR3 is CSAYADSGANVLTF. CDR3 in DNA: TGCAGTGCCTACGCAGACTCTGGGGCCAACGTCCTGACTTTC.

The J gene is TRBJ2-7, the V gene TRBV2; 11 bases agree with TRBD2. Germline V lookup: CDR1 SNHLY, CDR2 FYNNEI. After removal of 3 bases from V and 6 bases from J, the junction contained 7 bases not matched to a gene. The CDR3 loop spans 15 amino acids. The CDR3 region has the DNA TGTGCCAGCAGTGACTTAGCGGGAGGGCTTGGCGAGCAGTACTTC. The encoded protein is CASSDLAGGLGEQYF.

This clonotype was observed a few times. The chain combines TRBV20-1 with TRBJ2-7; TRBD2 matches 10 bases. V lost 0 bases to trimming and J lost 4 bases; unmatched junction nucleotides: 3. The CDR3 length is 14 residues. Germline CDR1 reads DFQATT; CDR2 reads SNEGSKA (reference sequence). The CDR3 here is CSARDPSGGYEQYF. In DNA form, the CDR3 reads TGCAGTGCTAGAGATCCTAGCGGGGGTTACGAGCAGTACTTC.

This clonotype was seen repeatedly, ten times or more. The V call is TRBV5-1, the J call TRBJ2-3; no definite D call. CDR1 SGHRS and CDR2 YFSETQ come from the germline V gene. Trimming took off 0 bases at V and 0 bases at J, with 8 bases between the two ends. This CDR3 region has 15 residues. CDR3 region: CASSLALGSTDTQYF. The CDR3, as DNA: TGCGCCAGCAGCTTGGCCCTTGGGAGCACAGATACGCAGTATTTT.

This clonotype was counted only a few times. The rearrangement uses TRBV18 and TRBJ1-6; TRBD1 matches 7 bases. This CDR3 spans 15 amino acids. J gave up 11 bases and V 3 bases, and 10 bases lay outside the gene matches. Germline loops: CDR1 KGHSH, CDR2 LQKENI. CDR3 residues: CASSPQQGKSAPLHF. The DNA of the CDR3 is TGTGCCAGCTCACCTCAACAGGGGAAGTCGGCACCCCTCCACTTT.

This clonotype was seen many times. The chain links TRBV5-4 to TRBJ2-5; D is undetermined. V was shortened by 1 base and J by 2 bases, with 6 bases between the two germline ends. The V gene's germline CDR1 is SGHNT and CDR2 YYREEE (reference sequence). The CDR3 loop spans 13 amino acids. CDR3 amino acids: CASSLIGQETQYF. DNA for the CDR3: TGTGCCAGCAGCTTGATCGGACAAGAGACCCAGTACTTC.

The J gene is TRBJ1-6, the V gene TRBV5-1; 7 bases match TRBD1. V trimming: 4 bases; J trimming: 6 bases; junction bases outside the gene matches: 13. The CDR3 contains 17 residues. Germline CDR1 and CDR2: SGHRS and YFSETQ. The CDR3 coding sequence is TGCGCCAGCAGCGTGGACAGGCCGATCGGACTTAATTCACCCCTCCACTTT. Protein product: CASSVDRPIGLNSPLHF.

The J gene is TRBJ2-5, the V gene TRBV5-5; the D is unclear. Germline V gene data show CDR1 as SGHKS and CDR2 as YYEKEE (reference sequence). V gave up 5 bases and J gave up 5 bases, with 10 bases separating them. CDR3 length: 12 residues. CDR3 protein: CASRSPQETQYF. Written as DNA, the CDR3 is TGTGCCAGCAGATCGCCCCAGGAGACCCAGTACTTC.

This clonotype occurred many times. The rearrangement joins TRBV28 to TRBJ1-4; a possible D gene is TRBD1 (5 bases). Germline V gene lookup returns CDR1 MDHEN and CDR2 SYDVKM. CDR3 length equals 14 residues. V lost 5 bases, J lost 6 bases, and 13 bases lay in between. The CDR3 DNA sequence: TGTGCCAGCAGTAACCCCGGGGCAGATGAAAAACTGTTTTTT. It translates to CASSNPGADEKLFF.

The chain carries TRBV19 and TRBJ1-5; D might be TRBD1 (5 bases). V was pared by 4 bases and J by 4 bases, with 14 bases between. The CDR3 consists of 15 residues. Looked up from germline, CDR1 is LNHDA and CDR2 is SQIVND (reference sequence). DNA of the CDR3: TGTGCCAGTAGTACCGCAGGGTTTAGTAATCAGCCCCAGCATTTT. Translated, it gives CASSTAGFSNQPQHF. The variable domain in full, with the rest retrieved from reference TRBV19 and TRBJ1-5, is DGGITQSPKYLFRKEGQNVTLSCEQNLNHDAMYWYRQDPGQGLRLIYYSQIVNDFQKGDIAEGYSVSREKKESFPLTVTSAQKNPTAFYLCASSTAGFSNQPQHFGDGTRLSIL.

This clonotype has just a few counts. The genes are TRBV5-1 and TRBJ2-2; D ambiguous. The length of the CDR3 is 14 residues. V was clipped by 4 bases and J by 5 bases, with 12 bases between them. The germline CDR1 and CDR2 sequences are SGHRS and YFSETQ. The CDR3 here is CASSAGSGTGELFF. Written as DNA, the CDR3 is TGCGCCAGCAGCGCCGGAAGTGGGACCGGGGAGCTGTTTTTT.

This chain connects TRBV9 to TRBJ2-3; 11 bases line up with TRBD1. In germline, CDR1 is SGDLS, CDR2 YYNGEE. The CDR3 spans 14 residues. J lost 4 bases, V lost 6 bases, and 4 bases had no gene match. The CDR3 DNA is TGTGCCAGCAAACCGGGACAGGGGGCAGATACGCAGTATTTT. It specifies CASKPGQGADTQYF.

This clonotype was found a few times. This chain uses TRBV6-2 or TRBV6-3 with TRBJ2-1, with D maybe TRBD1 (6 bases). Trimming removed 3 bases from V and 6 bases from J, with 12 bases in between. CDR3 length equals 14 residues. Germline CDR1 MNHEY, CDR2 SVGEGT. CDR3 in amino acids: CASSYWGPVNEQFF. As DNA, the CDR3 is TGTGCCAGCAGTTATTGGGGGCCCGTCAATGAGCAGTTCTTC.

The chain couples TRBV20-1 to TRBJ1-1, with D possibly matching TRBD1 (6 bases). Germline V gene sequence: CDR1 DFQATT, CDR2 SNEGSKA (reference sequence). This CDR3 region has 13 residues. V lost 5 bases to trimming and J lost 6 bases, with 16 bases between them. CDR3 DNA: TGCAGTGCTCGGCGGGGGCGTGTCTCTGAAGCTTTCTTT. Protein sequence: CSARRGRVSEAFF.

The rearrangement joins TRBV11-2 to TRBJ2-1, with D tentatively TRBD1 (6 bases). Germline values: CDR1 SGHAT, CDR2 FQNNGV. With 0 bases removed from V and 8 bases from J, the gap between germline ends came to 11 bases. The CDR3 totals 14 residues. In nucleotides, the CDR3 is TGTGCCAGCAGCTTAGAGTGGAGACAGGATGAGCAGTTCTTC. It encodes CASSLEWRQDEQFF.

The sample holds a few counts of this clonotype. CDR3 DNA: TGTGCCAGCAGCCGGGACGGCTATGGCGAGCAGTACTTC. Translated, it gives CASSRDGYGEQYF. The V gene is TRBV6-4, the J gene TRBJ2-7, with D perhaps given as TRBD1 or TRBD2 (5 bases each). Trimming pared 6 bases from V and 6 bases from J, leaving 15 bases between. CDR3 length equals 13 residues. Per germline, CDR1 MRHNA and CDR2 SNTAGT.

J is TRBJ2-1 and V is TRBV28; TRBD1 matches at 9 bases. Trimming at V came to 6 bases and at J to 8 bases, leaving 14 bases not matched to a gene. Germline V lookup: CDR1 MDHEN, CDR2 SYDVKM. The CDR3 covers 16 residues. CDR3 region: CASRSPGQGPWDEQFF. Here the CDR3 DNA reads TGTGCCAGCAGATCGCCGGGACAGGGCCCCTGGGATGAGCAGTTCTTC.

The rearrangement joins TRBV20-1 to TRBJ2-7; 11 nucleotides match TRBD1. V lost 3 bases and J lost 2; bases outside the gene matches: 9. Germline V gives CDR1 DFQATT, CDR2 SNEGSKA (reference sequence). CDR3 size: 16 residues. Written as DNA, the CDR3 is TGCAGTGCTAGTAGGGAGGGACAGGGGGACCCCTACGAGCAGTACTTC. This encodes CSASREGQGDPYEQYF.

The chain joins TRBV11-2 to TRBJ2-7; D possibly corresponds to TRBD1 (8 bases). The CDR3 extends over 18 amino acids. V was pared by 4 bases and J by 6 bases, with 28 bases between. Germline V gene data show CDR1 as SGHAT and CDR2 as FQNNGV. The CDR3 spells CASSSDRVSAGILPEQYF. DNA of the CDR3: TGTGCCAGCAGCTCGGACAGGGTCTCAGCGGGGATTCTTCCCGAGCAGTACTTC. The whole variable domain, remainder taken from reference TRBV11-2 and TRBJ2-7, is EAGVAQSPRYKIIEKRQSVAFWCNPISGHATLYWYQQILGQGPKLLIQFQNNGVVDDSQLPKDRFSAERLKGVDSTLKIQPAKLEDSAVYLCASSSDRVSAGILPEQYFGPGTRLTVT.

The chain is built from TRBV5-5 and TRBJ1-4; D might be TRBD1 (5 bases). The CDR3 loop spans 15 amino acids. Trimming removed 5 bases at V and 0 bases at J, with 11 bases between. Germline V lookup: CDR1 SGHKS, CDR2 YYEKEE (reference sequence). CDR3 coding DNA: TGTGCCAGCAGTCGAGACAGATCAACTAATGAAAAACTGTTTTTT. This sequence encodes CASSRDRSTNEKLFF.

The chain combines TRBV7-9 with TRBJ2-1; the match to TRBD2 covers 7 bases. V was clipped by 6 bases and J by 11 bases; unmatched bases: 13. Germline values: CDR1 SEHNR, CDR2 FQNEAQ (reference sequence). The CDR3 spans 14 residues. CDR3 bases: TGTGCCAGCAGTTCGGACTACTGGGGGGGACAGCAGTTCTTC. Amino acids: CASSSDYWGGQQFF.

The chain has TRBV15 and TRBJ2-5, with D maybe TRBD2 (6 bases). Germline V CDR1 and CDR2: LNHNV, YYDKDF (reference sequence). V shed 9 bases and J shed 1 base, with 21 bases lying between them. The CDR3 spans 16 residues. CDR3 sequence reads: CATSPGTPKFQETQYF. The CDR3 DNA sequence: TGTGCCACTAGTCCCGGGACTCCTAAATTCCAAGAGACCCAGTACTTC.

This clonotype has just a few counts. V and J are TRBV5-1 and TRBJ1-1, with 7 bases identical to TRBD1. V dropped 3 bases and J dropped 3; count of bases not matched to a gene: 5. The CDR3 loop spans 14 amino acids. The germline gives CDR1 SGHRS, CDR2 YFSETQ. CDR3 in DNA: TGCGCCAGCAGCTGGCAGGGGGGGTACACTGAAGCTTTCTTT. It codes for CASSWQGGYTEAFF.